A selection of T cell receptor beta chains follows, all from one sample in a study of cytomegalovirus exposure and HLA in healthy donors. The repertoire was sequenced with immunoSEQ multiplex PCR; TCRdb's copy has only in-frame clones and lacks some. The sample holds 75,000 to 100,000 clones, more than 65% seen once. The sequenced sample consisted of PBMCs. The receptors come from a man in his 60s in good health and CMV-seronegative. The CDR3 runs from the conserved cysteine through the conserved F or W. D genes are given only for firm matches. Size is stated for part of the rows, as once, few or many counts, or as a class when the clone is expanded.

j_call,v_call,d_call,clone_size,cdr3_nt,cdr3_aa
TRBJ1-4,TRBV28,.,.,TGTGCCAGCAGCCAACCTGGGGCGGGGAATGAAAAACTGTTTTTT,CASSQPGAGNEKLFF
TRBJ2-4,TRBV5-8,TRBD2,.,TGTGCCAGCAGCCGCTCTCTAGCGGGAGACATTCAGTACTTC,CASSRSLAGDIQYF
TRBJ2-7,TRBV10-3,TRBD1,.,TGTGCCATCAGTGGAAGGGGACAGGGGTACGAGCAGTACTTC,CAISGRGQGYEQYF
TRBJ2-7,TRBV4-2,TRBD1,.,TGTGCCAGCAGCCCAGGACAGGGGGCGTTTAACGAGCAGTACTTC,CASSPGQGAFNEQYF
TRBJ2-4,TRBV5-1,TRBD2,.,TGCGCCAGCAGCTTGGTAGCGGGAGATAAGAACATTCAGTACTTC,CASSLVAGDKNIQYF
TRBJ1-2,TRBV5-1,TRBD1,once,TGCGCCAGCAGCCCCGGGACAGGCATTTATGGCTACACCTTC,CASSPGTGIYGYTF
TRBJ2-7,TRBV7-8,.,.,TGTGCCAGCACCCCACAACACGACAGCTACGAGCAGTACTTC,CASTPQHDSYEQYF
TRBJ2-1,TRBV30,TRBD2,.,TGTGCCTGGGGCTCCGGGACTAGCGGGGGGCCGGCCAATGAGCAGTTCTTC,CAWGSGTSGGPANEQFF
TRBJ1-5,TRBV21-1,.,once,TGTGCCAGCAGCGCGAAAGTAGAAACAGGGAACAATCAGCCCCAGCATTTT,CASSAKVETGNNQPQHF
TRBJ1-2,TRBV6-5,TRBD1,.,TGTGCCAGCAGTCCCACCAGACAGGGTTATGGCTACACCTTC,CASSPTRQGYGYTF
TRBJ1-5,TRBV5-1,TRBD1,.,TGCGCCAGCAGCTTGGCCACAGGGGGCGACCAGCCCCAGCATTTT,CASSLATGGDQPQHF
TRBJ1-2,TRBV29-1,.,.,TGCAGCGTTGATCAGTCTGGCTACACCTTC,CSVDQSGYTF
TRBJ2-5,TRBV7-2,TRBD2,.,TGTGCCAGCAGGCCTGGGCTAGCGGGAGGAGGAGAGACCCAGTACTTC,CASRPGLAGGGETQYF
TRBJ2-5,TRBV19,TRBD2,.,TGTGCCAGTAGTTTCGGGACTAGCGGGAGGGGAGAGACCCAGTACTTC,CASSFGTSGRGETQYF
TRBJ2-2,TRBV25-1,.,.,TGTGCCAGCAGTGAATTTCGAGGAATCGGGGAGCTGTTTTTT,CASSEFRGIGELFF
TRBJ1-1,TRBV7-8,.,.,TGTGCCAGCAGCTTAGGTGCAGGGGTGGGTTCGTACACTGAAGCTTTCTTT,CASSLGAGVGSYTEAFF
TRBJ2-3,TRBV29-1,TRBD2,.,TGCAGCGTTGCTAGCGGGGGAGTTAGAGGGGGAGATACGCAGTATTTT,CSVASGGVRGGDTQYF
TRBJ2-7,TRBV23-1,TRBD1,.,TGCGCCAGCAGTCAATCGTCGGGACAGGGGGCAGTGGCGGTATCCTACGAGCAGTACTTC,CASSQSSGQGAVAVSYEQYF
TRBJ1-3,TRBV5-4,.,.,TGTGCCAGCAGCTTTGCAGGGGCGAACACCATATATTTT,CASSFAGANTIYF
TRBJ2-5,TRBV5-1,.,few,TGCGCCAGCAGCTTTATGACTTTCCAAGAGACCCAGTACTTC,CASSFMTFQETQYF
TRBJ2-1,TRBV19,.,.,TGTGCCAGTACCACTACGGGGGTATACAATGAGCAGTTCTTC,CASTTTGVYNEQFF
TRBJ2-5,TRBV6-5,.,.,TGTGCCAGCAGTCTAGAAGAGACCCAGTACTTC,CASSLEETQYF
TRBJ2-1,TRBV7-2,TRBD2,once,TGTGCCAGCAGCTTAACACGGACTAGCGGGAAGAAAGTCTTC,CASSLTRTSGKKVF
TRBJ1-1,TRBV9,.,.,TGTGCCAGCAGCGTAGGTCCGGGGGAAACTGAAGCTTTCTTT,CASSVGPGETEAFF
TRBJ1-2,TRBV6-6,TRBD1,.,TGTGCCAGCAGCCAGGGGGCAGACTATGGCTACACCTTC,CASSQGADYGYTF
TRBJ2-5,TRBV19,TRBD1,once,TGTGCCAGTAGTATCAAGAGGGGGCGGGAAGAGACCCAGTACTTC,CASSIKRGREETQYF
TRBJ1-2,TRBV5-4,.,.,TGTGCCAGCAGCTTGGGTGGAGCCACTCCTAACTATGGCTACACCTTC,CASSLGGATPNYGYTF
TRBJ2-6,TRBV30,.,few,TGTGCCTGGAGTGTCAGGGGCTCTGGGGCCAACGTCCTGACTTTC,CAWSVRGSGANVLTF
TRBJ2-2,TRBV11-3,TRBD2,.,TGTGCCAGCAGCTTAGTCGCGGGGGTCGGGGAGCTGTTTTTT,CASSLVAGVGELFF
TRBJ2-7,TRBV29-1,.,few,TGCAGCGTTGAACTCAACAGGGACTCCTACGAGCAGTACTTC,CSVELNRDSYEQYF
TRBJ2-7,TRBV29-1,TRBD2,.,TGCAGCGTTGAGGTCGGGAGGGTACGGGAGCAGTACTTC,CSVEVGRVREQYF
TRBJ2-1,TRBV4-3,.,.,TGCGCCAGCAGCCAGCCAGGACGGCGGGATGAGCAGTTCTTC,CASSQPGRRDEQFF
TRBJ2-1,TRBV6-1,.,.,TGTGCCAGCAGTGAATCTCCTAGCGACAATGAGCAGTTCTTC,CASSESPSDNEQFF
TRBJ1-2,TRBV18,.,.,TGTGCCAGCTCACCAGATCGTTACGGCTATGGCTACACCTTC,CASSPDRYGYGYTF
TRBJ1-2,TRBV5-1,.,.,TGCGCCAGCAGCCCCGGTGGTGGACAGAGGGGGTACACCTTC,CASSPGGGQRGYTF
TRBJ2-2,TRBV9,.,once,TGTGCCAGCAGCGTAGCCCGGGACACCTCGAACACCGGGGAGCTGTTTTTT,CASSVARDTSNTGELFF
TRBJ2-7,TRBV5-6,TRBD2,.,TGTGCCAGCAGCTTGGGCGGGAGATACGAGCAGTACTTC,CASSLGGRYEQYF
TRBJ2-3,TRBV29-1,.,.,TGCAGCGTTGTTGTCCAGGGGACAGATACGCAGTATTTT,CSVVVQGTDTQYF
TRBJ1-2,TRBV29-1,.,once,TGCAGCGTTGAAGAAGGGGCCGCTAACTATGGCTACACCTTC,CSVEEGAANYGYTF
TRBJ1-1,TRBV5-1,.,few,TGCGCCAGCAGCTTGGTGGGGCTCCCTGAAGCTTTCTTT,CASSLVGLPEAFF
TRBJ2-3,TRBV10-3,.,.,TGTGCCATCAGTGAAGCGACTAGATTCACAGATACGCAGTATTTT,CAISEATRFTDTQYF
TRBJ2-2,TRBV7-2,TRBD2,.,TGTGCCAGCAGCATTCGCGGGGGATCAACCGGGGAGCTGTTTTTT,CASSIRGGSTGELFF
TRBJ1-1,TRBV7-2,TRBD1,once,TGTGCCAGCACCCCGGGACAGGGGTCGAACACTGAAGCTTTCTTT,CASTPGQGSNTEAFF
TRBJ1-2,TRBV29-1,TRBD1,.,TGCAGCGTCAGACAGGGGGCAGGCTATGGCTACACCTTC,CSVRQGAGYGYTF
TRBJ2-5,TRBV29-1,.,.,TGCAGCGTGGCACAAGAGACCCAGTACTTC,CSVAQETQYF